This TCR beta chain was sequenced in a study of control samples from healthy donors and cancer patients. The ends lost 3 bases at V and 2 bases at J; junction bases unmatched: 4. This CDR3 contains 16 residues. Per germline, CDR1 MNHEY and CDR2 SMNVEV (reference sequence). The protocol was immunoSEQ multiplex PCR, while the TCRdb copy is restricted to in-frame clones and leaves out a portion. The sample shows around 130,000 clones, more than 70% of them seen only once. Sequencing was done on a sample of blood. This chain uses TRBV27 with TRBJ2-2; 9 bases align to TRBD1. The source is a middle-aged man in good health. CDR3 DNA sequence: TGTGCCAGCAGTTTGATGGGACAGGGAAACACCGGGGAGCTGTTTTTT. It specifies CASSLMGQGNTGELFF.